The 23 T cell receptor beta chains presented below share a single source sample, sequenced in a study of shared clonotypes between healthy human individuals (dated by TCRdb to between 2020 and 2021). Libraries were constructed by the immunoSEQ multiplex PCR assay. Here the immuneACCESS table is served through TCRdb, limited to in-frame sequences with V and J called. Missing clones are a known gap in these copies; in checked studies unresolved V genes cover under half, and the rest lacks a known reason. This sample has hundreds of thousands of clones in its table, and around 96% of those were observed once. In total, the top ten clones hold about 0.12% of the sample. CD8 naive samples were CD45RO-negative cells positively selected for CCR7, giving a CD45RA+CCR7+ population that excluded TemRA cells. Sequencing was performed on naive CD8+ T cells sorted from blood. This specimen's cell subset or site label, per the study, means: CD45RA+CCR7+. The receptors shown here come from a woman between 25 and 40 years old in good health.

The CDR3 nucleotides read TGTGCCAGCAGTCTTCCTGGGCGGGAGGGCACCGGGGAGCTGTTTTTT. It is translated as CASSLPGREGTGELFF. The V gene is TRBV27, the J gene TRBJ2-2, with 9 bases identical to TRBD2. Germline CDR1 reads MNHEY; CDR2 reads SMNVEV (reference sequence). The ends lost 5 bases at V and 4 bases at J; junction bases unmatched: 8. The length of the CDR3 is 16 residues.

The rearrangement joins TRBV7-6 to TRBJ2-5; no firm D call. Germline V CDR1 and CDR2: SGHVS, FNYEAQ. The CDR3 spans 17 residues. The ends were cut back, 0 bases at V and 1 base at J, with 15 bases in the middle. The CDR3 region has the DNA TGTGCCAGCAGCTTAGCCCCTCGACACCAACCCCAAGAGACCCAGTACTTC. Encoded protein: CASSLAPRHQPQETQYF. The variable domain in full, completed from reference TRBV7-6 and TRBJ2-5, reads GAGVSQSPRYKVTKRGQDVALRCDPISGHVSLYWYRQALGQGPEFLTYFNYEAQQDKSGLPNDRFSAERPEGSISTLTIQRTEQRDSAMYRCASSLAPRHQPQETQYFGPGTRLLVL.

The CDR3 here is CASNPAPTTYEQYF. In nucleotides, the CDR3 is TGTGCCAGCAACCCGGCGCCTACTACCTACGAGCAGTACTTC. V and J are TRBV6-5 and TRBJ2-7; D is unresolved. Germline values: CDR1 MNHEY, CDR2 SVGAGI. V was pared by 7 bases and J by 2 bases, with 15 bases between. The CDR3 totals 14 residues.

The J gene is TRBJ2-2, the V gene TRBV6-5, with 13 bases matching TRBD2. Losses at the gene ends were 4 bases for V and 6 bases for J; bases not matched to a gene: 5. The V gene's germline CDR1 is MNHEY and CDR2 SVGAGI. The CDR3 runs to 16 residues. Here the CDR3 reads CASSFGLAGAAGELFF. For the CDR3, the DNA is TGTGCCAGCAGTTTCGGACTAGCGGGAGCGGCCGGGGAGCTGTTTTTT.

The chain recombines TRBV28 with TRBJ1-4; D uncertain. The germline CDR1 and CDR2 sequences are MDHEN and SYDVKM. Trimming left V 8 bases short and J 8 bases short, with 18 bases between. The CDR3 contains 14 residues. The CDR3 loop reads CASEEPWTKEKLFF. In nucleotides, the CDR3 is TGTGCCAGCGAGGAGCCCTGGACGAAAGAAAAACTGTTTTTT.

The rearrangement uses TRBV25-1 and TRBJ1-5; possible D gene TRBD1, 5 bases. Germline V gene sequence: CDR1 MGHDK, CDR2 SYGVNS. V was cut by 3 bases and J by 1 base, with 7 bases left in between. The CDR3 totals 14 residues. CDR3 coding DNA: TGTGCCAGCAGTGACGGGGGGAGCAATCAGCCCCAGCATTTT. Amino acids: CASSDGGSNQPQHF.

As DNA, the CDR3 is TGTGCCAGCAGCTTATATTATACGATCTATGGCTACACCTTC. Its protein is CASSLYYTIYGYTF. The rearrangement uses TRBV7-3 and TRBJ1-2; D gene unclear. Deletions cut 2 bases from V and 4 bases from J, with 11 bases between. The germline V gene has CDR1 SGHTA and CDR2 FQGTGA. This CDR3 is built from 14 residues. The full variable domain, its missing parts supplied by reference TRBV7-3 and TRBJ1-2, is GAGVSQTPSNKVTEKGKYVELRCDPISGHTALYWYRQSLGQGPEFLIYFQGTGAADDSGLPNDRFFAVRPEGSVSTLKIQRTERGDSAVYLCASSLYYTIYGYTFGSGTRLTVV.

The chain joins TRBV27 to TRBJ2-5; TRBD1 aligns across 9 bases. After removal of 6 bases from V and 4 bases from J, the junction contained 12 bases not matched to a gene. Germline V CDR1 and CDR2: MNHEY, SMNVEV (reference sequence). The CDR3 loop spans 16 amino acids. CDR3 nucleotides: TGTGCCAGCAGCCCGGACAGGGGCGAACGGTTAGAGACCCAGTACTTC. This gives the protein CASSPDRGERLETQYF.

The genes are TRBV27 and TRBJ2-7; D not certain. This CDR3 is 15 amino acids long. Germline V gene data show CDR1 as MNHEY and CDR2 as SMNVEV (reference sequence). V lost 5 bases, J lost 4 bases, and 18 bases lay in between. The CDR3 DNA reads TGTGCCAGCAGTCCACGGGCCCAGGCCGTTTACGAGCAGTACTTC. Its protein product is CASSPRAQAVYEQYF.

CDR3 residues: CASSPQGTPSGNTIYF. In DNA form, the CDR3 reads TGTGCCAGCAGCCCACAGGGAACGCCGTCTGGAAACACCATATATTTT. This rearrangement joins TRBV7-9 to TRBJ1-3; D perhaps matches TRBD1 (6 bases). This CDR3 region has 16 residues. The V end lost 5 bases, the J end lost 1 base, and 15 bases lay between the germline ends. Germline CDR1 is SEHNR and CDR2 is FQNEAQ (reference sequence).

V is TRBV7-8 and J is TRBJ2-1; possibly TRBD2 for D (7 bases). The germline V gene has CDR1 SGHVS and CDR2 FQNEAQ. The CDR3 length is 18 residues. Trimming took off 5 bases at V and 6 bases at J, with 26 bases between the two ends. Written as DNA, the CDR3 is TGTGCCAGCAGCAGGAGAGGTGGGGGGGCTTCTGCGGTCAATGAGCAGTTCTTC. Amino acids: CASSRRGGGASAVNEQFF.

DNA for the CDR3: TGTGCCAGCAGTGATTCGGGGCCTAGGGTGGCTAACTATGGCTACACCTTC. This encodes CASSDSGPRVANYGYTF. The J gene is TRBJ1-2, the V gene TRBV2; TRBD1 might be the D (5 bases). V was cut by 3 bases and J by 0 bases, with 17 bases left in between. This CDR3 has 17 amino acids. Germline V gene data show CDR1 as SNHLY and CDR2 as FYNNEI.

The gene calls are TRBV4-1 and TRBJ2-7; 7 positions agree with TRBD2. Trimming cost V 2 bases and J 0 bases; bases outside gene matches: 7. The CDR3 loop spans 16 amino acids. The germline gives CDR1 MGHRA, CDR2 YSYEKL. CDR3 in amino acids: CASSQSLAPSSYEQYF. The CDR3 DNA is TGCGCCAGCAGCCAATCACTAGCGCCGAGCTCCTACGAGCAGTACTTC.

The V call is TRBV27, the J call TRBJ2-7; 10 bases are shared with TRBD1. The trim removed 0 bases at V and 7 bases at J, leaving 3 bases unmatched. This CDR3 region has 14 residues. The germline V gene has CDR1 MNHEY and CDR2 SMNVEV (reference sequence). The CDR3 nucleotides read TGTGCCAGCAGTTTATCGGGGACAGGGGTAGAGCAGTACTTC. It is translated as CASSLSGTGVEQYF.

In this sample, this clone turned up once. V gene TRBV28 combines with J gene TRBJ2-2, with 8 nucleotides matching TRBD1. J gave up 7 bases and V 4 bases, and 11 bases lay outside the gene matches. The CDR3 runs 16 residues. Germline V lookup: CDR1 MDHEN, CDR2 SYDVKM. The CDR3 DNA follows: TGTGCCAGCAGTTCGACAGGGGAGGTCGTTATCGGGGAGCTGTTTTTT. Its translation: CASSSTGEVVIGELFF. The full variable domain, its missing parts supplied by reference TRBV28 and TRBJ2-2, is DVKVTQSSRYLVKRTGEKVFLECVQDMDHENMFWYRQDPGLGLRLIYFSYDVKMKEKGDIPEGYSVSREKKERFSLILESASTNQTSMYLCASSSTGEVVIGELFFGEGSRLTVL.

The V gene is TRBV20-1, the J gene TRBJ2-7, with TRBD2 matching over 10 bases. CDR1 and CDR2 (germline): DFQATT, SNEGSKA (reference sequence). The V and J ends lost 6 bases and 6 bases, in that order; junction bases with no gene match: 2. This CDR3 contains 11 residues. CDR3 loop: CSAGTSAEQYF. CDR3 DNA sequence: TGCAGTGCCGGGACTAGCGCCGAGCAGTACTTC.

The CDR3 nucleotides read TGTGCCAGCAGCTCCGCTTGGGCGGGTGAAGAGACCCAGTACTTC. Translating it yields CASSSAWAGEETQYF. The rearrangement joins TRBV11-2 to TRBJ2-5; perhaps TRBD2 as D (5 bases). CDR3 length: 15 residues. Germline V gene sequence: CDR1 SGHAT, CDR2 FQNNGV. V was cut by 4 bases and J by 3 bases, with 15 bases left in between.

The chain links TRBV4-1 to TRBJ1-1; D call uncertain. V gave up 3 bases and J gave up 4 bases, with 9 bases separating them. CDR3 length: 13 residues. CDR1 and CDR2 (germline): MGHRA, YSYEKL. Here the CDR3 DNA reads TGCGCCAGCAGCCAGGGGTTGGGCACTGAAGCTTTCTTT. This codes for CASSQGLGTEAFF.

The J gene is TRBJ2-1, the V gene TRBV11-2; tentative D call: TRBD2 (5 bases). Looked up from germline, CDR1 is SGHAT and CDR2 is FQNNGV. CDR3 length equals 11 residues. V dropped 5 bases and J dropped 8 bases, with 7 bases sitting between them. The CDR3 is CASSAGDEQFF. The CDR3 bases are TGTGCCAGCAGCGCGGGCGATGAGCAGTTCTTC.

This chain joins TRBV19 and TRBJ2-7; 10 bases agree with TRBD1. Per germline, CDR1 LNHDA and CDR2 SQIVND (reference sequence). V trimming: 1 base; J trimming: 4 bases; junction bases outside the gene matches: 4. The CDR3 is 15 residues long. CDR3 DNA: TGTGCCAGTAGTATAGCCCCGGGACAGGGGTACGAGCAGTACTTC. It codes for CASSIAPGQGYEQYF.

The V call is TRBV19, the J call TRBJ2-7; tentative D call: TRBD1 (5 bases). The CDR3 contains 12 residues. Per germline, CDR1 LNHDA and CDR2 SQIVND (reference sequence). Trimming removed 5 bases from V and 4 bases from J, with 9 bases in between. CDR3 in DNA: TGTGCCAGTAGTTTCCCAGGGTACGAGCAGTACTTC. This sequence encodes CASSFPGYEQYF.

This clone was seen a single time. The V and J genes are TRBV9 and TRBJ2-1; TRBD2 agrees at 7 bases. The V segment lost 0 bases and the J segment 8 bases; nucleotides outside the gene matches: 8. This CDR3 contains 15 residues. Germline CDR1 SGDLS, CDR2 YYNGEE. The CDR3 loop is CASSVAVAGADEQFF. For the CDR3, the DNA is TGTGCCAGCAGCGTAGCTGTAGCGGGTGCGGATGAGCAGTTCTTC.

J is TRBJ1-6 and V is TRBV2; the D is unclear. Per germline, CDR1 SNHLY and CDR2 FYNNEI. This CDR3 is 13 amino acids long. V dropped 2 bases and J dropped 7 bases, with 6 bases sitting between them. CDR3 region: CASSEWRNSPLHF. CDR3 coding DNA: TGTGCCAGCAGTGAATGGAGGAATTCACCCCTCCACTTT. The full variable domain, its missing parts supplied by reference TRBV2 and TRBJ1-6, is EPEVTQTPSHQVTQMGQEVILRCVPISNHLYFYWYRQILGQKVEFLVSFYNNEISEKSEIFDDQFSVERPDGSNFTLKIRSTKLEDSAMYFCASSEWRNSPLHFGNGTRLTVT.